Presented here are 17 T cell receptor beta chains from one specimen sequenced in a study of blood T cell repertoires in COVID-19. Generated by immunoSEQ multiplex PCR, the TCRdb table keeps only in-frame clones and is missing some. Counted here are just over 75,000 clones, around 80% occurring once; the ten biggest clones make up about 5.6%. The sample taken for sequencing was peripheral blood. These receptor sequences come from a man aged 55 to 70 with active or convalescent COVID-19.

The V and J genes are TRBV6-1 and TRBJ1-5, with D tentatively TRBD1 (5 bases). Trimming shortened V by 0 bases and J by 3 bases, and 9 bases separated the two germline ends. CDR3 length: 15 amino acids. CDR1 is MNHNS, CDR2 SASEGT, per germline. CDR3 coding DNA: TGTGCCAGCAGTGAAGCGGGGGGACCCAATCAGCCCCAGCATTTT. This codes for CASSEAGGPNQPQHF.

The chain has TRBV30 and TRBJ1-4; 7 bases match TRBD1. This CDR3 is 12 amino acids long. Unmatched junction bases numbered 2, after V lost 3 bases and J lost 7 bases. CDR1 is GTSNPN, CDR2 SVGIG, per germline (reference sequence). CDR3 protein: CAWSSGGEKLFF. The CDR3 nucleotides read TGTGCCTGGAGCTCAGGGGGTGAAAAACTGTTTTTT.

In this sample, this clone turned up many times. This rearrangement joins TRBV5-1 to TRBJ2-2, with TRBD1 matching over 8 bases. The length of the CDR3 is 15 residues. Germline trimming cut 6 bases from V and 0 bases from J; bases unmatched to any gene: 4. CDR1 SGHRS and CDR2 YFSETQ come from the germline V gene. CDR3 region: CASTLQGANTGELFF. CDR3 bases: TGCGCCAGCACCTTACAGGGGGCGAACACCGGGGAGCTGTTTTTT. The entire variable domain, with the rest obtained from reference TRBV5-1 and TRBJ2-2, is as follows: KAGVTQTPRYLIKTRGQQVTLSCSPISGHRSVSWYQQTPGQGLQFLFEYFSETQRNKGNFPGRFSGRQFSNSRSEMNVSTLELGDSALYLCASTLQGANTGELFFGEGSRLTVL.

The count of this clone is one. The chain combines TRBV6-5 with TRBJ2-2; no firm D call. This CDR3 is built from 13 residues. Trimming left V 6 bases short and J 1 base short, with 6 bases between. Germline V gene data show CDR1 as MNHEY and CDR2 as SVGAGI. Here the CDR3 DNA reads TGTGCCAGCAGATCAGGGAACACCGGGGAGCTGTTTTTT. This encodes CASRSGNTGELFF.

CDR3 in amino acids: CASSEGSGGPNEQFF. In nucleotides, the CDR3 is TGTGCCAGCAGTGAAGGTAGCGGGGGGCCGAATGAGCAGTTCTTC. V is TRBV6-1 and J is TRBJ2-1; 10 bases fit TRBD2. The V and J ends lost 1 base and 7 bases, in that order; junction bases with no gene match: 4. This CDR3 spans 15 amino acids. CDR1 and CDR2 (germline): MNHNS, SASEGT.

The chain joins TRBV9 to TRBJ1-5, with D perhaps matching TRBD1 (5 bases). This CDR3 is 15 amino acids long. V was cut by 0 bases and J by 7 bases, with 14 bases left in between. The germline gives CDR1 SGDLS, CDR2 YYNGEE. The CDR3 is CASSVDGGLGQPQHF. As DNA, the CDR3 is TGTGCCAGCAGCGTAGATGGGGGGTTGGGGCAGCCCCAGCATTTT.

The chain recombines TRBV7-9 with TRBJ2-5, with 9 bases that match TRBD2. Germline V gives CDR1 SEHNR, CDR2 FQNEAQ (reference sequence). Trimming removed 1 base from V and 4 bases from J; junction bases left unmatched: 4. The CDR3 sequence is 15 residues long. The DNA for the CDR3 is TGTGCCAGCAGCTTAGAAGGGACTAGCAGAGAGACCCAGTACTTC. This encodes CASSLEGTSRETQYF.

The chain has TRBV27 and TRBJ2-7; no clear D gene. CDR1 MNHEY and CDR2 SMNVEV come from the germline V gene (reference sequence). This CDR3 region has 14 residues. The V gene lost 4 bases and the J gene lost 0 bases, with 10 bases spanning the gap. The CDR3 DNA reads as TGTGCCAGCAGTTCCGAACCTAGCTCCTACGAGCAGTACTTC. It codes for CASSSEPSSYEQYF.

The chain carries TRBV12-3 or TRBV12-4 and TRBJ2-7; TRBD2 is a possible D gene (5 bases). V was trimmed by 2 bases and J by 5 bases, leaving 7 bases between them. CDR3 length: 12 residues. The CDR3, as DNA: TGTGCCAGCAGTTTACTCGGGAACGAGCAGTACTTC. It encodes CASSLLGNEQYF.

The chain links TRBV25-1 to TRBJ2-1; 8 nucleotides align to TRBD2. CDR1 is MGHDK and CDR2 is SYGVNS in the germline V gene. The length of the CDR3 is 16 residues. J was trimmed by 8 bases and V by 0 bases; bases with no gene match: 9. CDR3 nucleotides: TGTGCCAGCAGTGAATACCGGGCCTCGGGAGGGGATGAGCAGTTCTTC. Its translation: CASSEYRASGGDEQFF.

The rearrangement uses TRBV4-3 and TRBJ2-2; no clear D. Trimming removed 8 bases at V and 1 base at J, with 5 bases between. The germline V gene has CDR1 LGHNA and CDR2 YSLEER. The CDR3 runs 12 residues. DNA for the CDR3: TGCGCCAGCTCGGGGAACACCGGGGAGCTGTTTTTT. Translating gives CASSGNTGELFF.

The chain links TRBV19 to TRBJ1-6; 8 nucleotides line up with TRBD1. Germline V CDR1 and CDR2: LNHDA, SQIVND (reference sequence). This CDR3 region has 14 residues. V lost 5 bases, J lost 10 bases, and 7 bases stayed unmatched. DNA for the CDR3: TGTGCCAGTAGTCAGACAGGGGACGGCTCACCCCTCCACTTT. Translated, it gives CASSQTGDGSPLHF.

The gene calls are TRBV3-1 (or the pseudogene TRBV3-2) and TRBJ1-2; the D gene is possibly TRBD1 (5 bases). The CDR3 consists of 15 residues. Germline V CDR1 and CDR2: LGHDT, YNNKEL (reference sequence). V lost 0 bases, J lost 4 bases, and 12 bases lay in between. The CDR3 spells CASSQDSMGLYGYTF. The CDR3 region has the DNA TGTGCCAGCAGCCAAGATTCGATGGGGCTCTATGGCTACACCTTC.

The V and J genes are TRBV4-3 and TRBJ2-1, with unresolved D. CDR1 and CDR2 (germline): LGHNA, YSLEER. The CDR3 extends over 16 amino acids. Trimming pared 0 bases from V and 4 bases from J, leaving 13 bases between. CDR3 in amino acids: CASSQDSARLYNEQFF. The CDR3 coding sequence is TGCGCCAGCAGCCAAGATTCAGCTAGACTTTACAATGAGCAGTTCTTC.

The rearrangement joins TRBV6-2 or TRBV6-3 to TRBJ2-2; 7 bases fit TRBD2. The CDR3 is 15 amino acids. V lost 4 bases and J lost 2; bases outside the gene matches: 4. CDR1 and CDR2 (germline): MNHEY, SVGEGT. In DNA, the CDR3 is TGTGCCAGCAGTTTGGGACTATTCAACACCGGGGAGCTGTTTTTT. It translates to CASSLGLFNTGELFF.

The chain uses TRBV4-1 and TRBJ2-2; 11 bases fit TRBD2. In germline, CDR1 is MGHRA, CDR2 YSYEKL. The V and J ends lost 5 bases and 7 bases, in that order; junction bases with no gene match: 6. The CDR3 runs to 15 residues. CDR3 sequence reads: CASSDRLAGHGELFF. CDR3 nucleotides: TGCGCCAGCAGCGACAGACTAGCGGGGCACGGGGAGCTGTTTTTT.

The rearrangement uses TRBV15 and TRBJ1-4, with D perhaps TRBD1 (5 bases). The V end lost 3 bases, the J end lost 5 bases, and 13 bases lay between the germline ends. Germline V gene lookup returns CDR1 LNHNV and CDR2 YYDKDF (reference sequence). The CDR3 is 15 amino acids. For the CDR3, the DNA is TGTGCCACCAGCAGCAGACAGAACTTGAATGAAAAACTGTTTTTT. It encodes CATSSRQNLNEKLFF.